A selection of T cell receptor beta chains follows, all from one sample in a study of response to subunit inactivated influenza vaccine. TCRdb called the RT-PCR reads again in MiXCR, with one record for every CDR3 protein. The repertoire consists of hundreds of thousands of distinct CDR3 sequences, with less than 10% occurring once and the leading ten covering approximately 13%. This material consisted of PBMCs from blood, taken less than 25 months after vaccination. The receptors originated from a man aged 45 to 75 who received an inactivated influenza vaccine. Each CDR3 is given with its conserved first and last residue. The D gene is left open where the match is weak. Some rows have no size entry. The others give once, few or many, or a class for an expanded clone.

J gene: TRBJ1-6
clone size: .
D gene: .
V gene: TRBV12-3/TRBV12-4
CDR3 protein: CASKSGRQNSPLHF
CDR3 DNA: TGTGCCAGCAAGTCAGGGCGACAAAATTCACCCCTCCACTTT

J gene: TRBJ1-5
clone size: few
D gene: .
V gene: TRBV6-1
CDR3 protein: CASSEVAGPGQPQHF
CDR3 DNA: TGTGCCAGCAGTGAAGTGGCAGGGCCAGGTCAGCCCCAGCATTTT

J gene: TRBJ1-2
clone size: few
D gene: .
V gene: TRBV24-1
CDR3 protein: CATSDSMQNYGYTF
CDR3 DNA: TGTGCCACCAGTGATTCAATGCAGAACTATGGCTACACCTTC

J gene: TRBJ1-2
clone size: few
D gene: TRBD1
V gene: TRBV5-6
CDR3 protein: CASSWDRDISGGYTF
CDR3 DNA: TGTGCCAGCAGCTGGGACAGGGATATTTCAGGTGGCTACACCTTC

J gene: TRBJ2-5
clone size: .
D gene: .
V gene: TRBV4-1
CDR3 protein: CASSRAGVGTQYF
CDR3 DNA: TGCGCCAGCAGCCGAGCAGGGGTGGGGACCCAGTACTTC

J gene: TRBJ2-5
clone size: few
D gene: .
V gene: TRBV3-1
CDR3 protein: CASRLTEGRETQYF
CDR3 DNA: TGTGCCAGCAGATTAACGGAGGGGCGGGAGACCCAGTACTTC

J gene: TRBJ2-6
clone size: many
D gene: .
V gene: TRBV12-3/TRBV12-4
CDR3 protein: CASSKQGTGANVLTF
CDR3 DNA: TGTGCCAGCAGCAAACAGGGTACTGGGGCCAACGTCCTGACTTTC

J gene: TRBJ2-7
clone size: few
D gene: .
V gene: TRBV20-1
CDR3 protein: CSARKSEDTSYEQYF
CDR3 DNA: TGCAGTGCTAGGAAGAGCGAGGACACATCCTACGAGCAGTACTTC

J gene: TRBJ2-3
clone size: .
D gene: .
V gene: TRBV7-2
CDR3 protein: CASSSKAGDTQYF
CDR3 DNA: TGTGCCAGCAGCTCCAAGGCGGGAGATACGCAGTATTTT

J gene: TRBJ2-3
clone size: .
D gene: .
V gene: TRBV6-1
CDR3 protein: CASSEFLQPLRADTQYF
CDR3 DNA: TGTGCCAGCAGTGAATTTTTACAACCACTTAGGGCAGATACGCAGTATTTT

J gene: TRBJ2-3
clone size: .
D gene: TRBD2
V gene: TRBV6-5
CDR3 protein: CASSYLSGVGMDTQYF
CDR3 DNA: TGTGCCAGCAGCTACCTGAGCGGGGTGGGTATGGATACGCAGTATTTT

J gene: TRBJ1-1
clone size: many
D gene: .
V gene: TRBV27
CDR3 protein: CASRAQGASTEAFF
CDR3 DNA: TGTGCCAGCAGGGCCCAGGGCGCATCAACTGAAGCTTTCTTT

J gene: TRBJ1-6
clone size: .
D gene: TRBD1
V gene: TRBV20-1
CDR3 protein: CSARELTGSSPLHF
CDR3 DNA: TGCAGTGCTAGAGAACTGACAGGGTCCTCACCCCTCCACTTT

J gene: TRBJ1-6
clone size: few
D gene: .
V gene: TRBV5-1
CDR3 protein: CASSLGPGDLPLHF
CDR3 DNA: TGCGCCAGCAGCTTGGGGCCAGGGGATTTACCCCTCCACTTT

J gene: TRBJ1-6
clone size: .
D gene: TRBD1
V gene: TRBV14
CDR3 protein: CASSGQENSPLHF
CDR3 DNA: TGTGCCAGCAGTGGACAGGAAAATTCACCCCTCCACTTT

J gene: TRBJ1-1
clone size: many
D gene: TRBD1
V gene: TRBV10-3
CDR3 protein: CATAQGARRNTEAFF
CDR3 DNA: TGTGCCACCGCGCAGGGGGCACGAAGGAACACTGAAGCTTTCTTT

J gene: TRBJ2-7
clone size: .
D gene: .
V gene: TRBV28
CDR3 protein: CASSLWGQIGYEQYF
CDR3 DNA: TGTGCCAGCAGTTTATGGGGCCAGATCGGCTACGAGCAGTACTTC

J gene: TRBJ1-4
clone size: .
D gene: .
V gene: TRBV5-1
CDR3 protein: CASSFQASERLFF
CDR3 DNA: TGCGCCAGCAGCTTTCAGGCTTCTGAAAGACTGTTTTTT

J gene: TRBJ1-5
clone size: .
D gene: TRBD1
V gene: TRBV6-1
CDR3 protein: CASSGRQGRDQPQHF
CDR3 DNA: TGTGCCAGCAGTGGTAGACAGGGAAGGGATCAGCCCCAGCATTTT

J gene: TRBJ1-2
clone size: .
D gene: .
V gene: TRBV20-1
CDR3 protein: CSAHVTGPYGFTF
CDR3 DNA: TGCAGTGCTCACGTTACAGGGCCCTATGGCTTCACCTTC

J gene: TRBJ1-2
clone size: many
D gene: TRBD1
V gene: TRBV15
CDR3 protein: CATSGTGGYGYTF
CDR3 DNA: TGTGCCACCAGCGGTACAGGGGGCTATGGCTACACCTTC

J gene: TRBJ1-3
clone size: few
D gene: .
V gene: TRBV20-1
CDR3 protein: CSARPRGIGNTIYF
CDR3 DNA: TGCAGTGCTAGGCCCAGGGGCATTGGAAACACCATATATTTT

J gene: TRBJ1-1
clone size: few
D gene: TRBD1
V gene: TRBV3-1
CDR3 protein: CASSPTGGTTEAFF
CDR3 DNA: TGTGCCAGCAGCCCAACAGGGGGGACCACTGAAGCTTTCTTT

J gene: TRBJ2-7
clone size: many
D gene: .
V gene: TRBV3-1
CDR3 protein: CASSQQRTASKEQYF
CDR3 DNA: TGTGCCAGCAGCCAACAGCGGACCGCCTCTAAAGAGCAGTACTTC

J gene: TRBJ1-3
clone size: few
D gene: .
V gene: TRBV20-1
CDR3 protein: CSASPGGSGNTIYF
CDR3 DNA: TGCAGTGCTAGCCCCGGGGGCTCTGGAAACACCATATATTTT

J gene: TRBJ2-1
clone size: .
D gene: TRBD2
V gene: TRBV7-9
CDR3 protein: CASLSGGAPAYYNEQFF
CDR3 DNA: TGTGCCAGCTTGAGCGGGGGGGCCCCAGCCTACTACAATGAGCAGTTCTTC

J gene: TRBJ2-3
clone size: .
D gene: .
V gene: TRBV29-1
CDR3 protein: CSVASGTSTDTQYF
CDR3 DNA: TGCAGCGTCGCTTCTGGGACTAGCACAGATACGCAGTATTTT

J gene: TRBJ2-5
clone size: .
D gene: .
V gene: TRBV4-2
CDR3 protein: CASSQDLLTGSQETQYF
CDR3 DNA: TGTGCCAGCAGCCAAGATCTTTTAACAGGCTCACAAGAGACCCAGTACTTC

J gene: TRBJ2-7
clone size: .
D gene: TRBD1
V gene: TRBV20-1
CDR3 protein: CSAREVRDSYEQYF
CDR3 DNA: TGCAGTGCTAGAGAAGTCCGGGACAGCTACGAGCAGTACTTC

J gene: TRBJ2-2
clone size: few
D gene: .
V gene: TRBV5-1
CDR3 protein: CASSFVGSSNTGELFF
CDR3 DNA: TGCGCCAGCAGCTTCGTGGGGTCCTCGAACACCGGGGAGCTGTTTTTT

J gene: TRBJ2-5
clone size: many
D gene: .
V gene: TRBV4-1
CDR3 protein: CASSQVHSETQYF
CDR3 DNA: TGCGCCAGCAGCCAAGTACACTCGGAGACCCAGTACTTC

J gene: TRBJ2-6
clone size: few
D gene: .
V gene: TRBV19
CDR3 protein: CASRVGSGANVLTF
CDR3 DNA: TGTGCCAGTAGGGTCGGATCTGGGGCCAACGTCCTGACTTTC

J gene: TRBJ2-7
clone size: few
D gene: .
V gene: TRBV12-3/TRBV12-4
CDR3 protein: CASSFNSQSYEQYF
CDR3 DNA: TGTGCCAGCAGTTTCAACAGTCAATCCTACGAGCAGTACTTC